This T cell receptor beta chain was observed in a study of T cells in Graves' hyperthyroidism and ophthalmopathy. Diagnosis relied on clinical symptoms, serum thyroxine and TRAb, thyroid ultrasound and orbital computed tomography. Amplified TCR beta CDR3 regions derived from RNA transcripts. An initial round of RT-PCR targeting the TCR CDR3 relied on the HTBI primer set. From the multiplex PCR reads, TCRdb called clonotypes with MiXCR, one entry per CDR3 protein. The profile covers under 400,000 distinct CDR3 sequences, with less than 15% appearing a single time and around a tenth taken by the ten largest. Germline trimming cut 6 bases from V and 10 bases from J; bases unmatched to any gene: 7. CDR1 is MDHEN, CDR2 SYDVKM, per germline. The CDR3 consists of 14 residues. This clonotype has at least ten counts.

The chain uses TRBV28 and TRBJ1-6; 9 bases align to TRBD1. This receptor was obtained from a woman aged 18-29 years with Graves' hyperthyroidism. The sequenced material came from blood. CDR3 sequence: CASSLDRGGSPLHF. CDR3 coding DNA: TGTGCCAGCAGCTTAGACAGGGGGGGGTCACCCCTCCACTTT.